These 3 T cell receptor beta chains share one sample of origin, sequenced in a study of control samples from healthy donors and cancer patients. Assay: immunoSEQ multiplex PCR; the TCRdb copy retains only in-frame clones and omits some. This sample yields around 180,000 clones, of which 85% to 95% are seen a single time; 1.3% to 1.5% belongs to the top ten. Sequencing used blood. Every receptor here comes from a woman aged 18-35 years in good health.

The V and J genes are TRBV5-1 and TRBJ1-2; TRBD1 might be the D (5 bases). Germline V gene sequence: CDR1 SGHRS, CDR2 YFSETQ. The ends were cut back, 0 bases at V and 3 bases at J, with 6 bases in the middle. The CDR3 runs to 13 residues. CDR3 nucleotide sequence: TGCGCCAGCAGCTTGGTGGGGGACTATGGCTACACCTTC. It translates to CASSLVGDYGYTF.

V usage is TRBV11-3 and J usage is TRBJ1-4, with D possibly TRBD1 on 5 matching bases. The CDR3 covers 13 residues. V was pared by 5 bases and J by 4 bases, with 8 bases between. CDR1 and CDR2 from the germline V gene are SGHNT and YENEEA. The DNA of the CDR3 is TGTGCCAGCAGCCGGAGGGGTAATGAAAAACTGTTTTTT. Residues: CASSRRGNEKLFF.

The CDR3: CASSTREAYSNQPQHF. The CDR3 DNA follows: TGTGCCAGCTCAACCCGGGAAGCTTATAGCAATCAGCCCCAGCATTTT. The genes are TRBV18 and TRBJ1-5; D gene ambiguous. V was pared by 5 bases and J by 0 bases, with 14 bases between. Germline-derived CDR1 and CDR2 are KGHSH and LQKENI. The CDR3 totals 16 residues.